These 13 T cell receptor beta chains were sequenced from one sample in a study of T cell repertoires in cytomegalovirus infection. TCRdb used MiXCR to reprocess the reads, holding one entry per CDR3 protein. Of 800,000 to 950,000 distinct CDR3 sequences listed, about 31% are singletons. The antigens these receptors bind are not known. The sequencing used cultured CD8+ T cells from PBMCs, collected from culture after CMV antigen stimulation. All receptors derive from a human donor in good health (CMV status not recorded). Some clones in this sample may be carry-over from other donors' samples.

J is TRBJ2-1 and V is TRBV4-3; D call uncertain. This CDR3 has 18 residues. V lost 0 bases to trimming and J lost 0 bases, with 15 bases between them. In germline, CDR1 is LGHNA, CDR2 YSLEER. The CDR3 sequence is CASSQDDWATSSYNEQFF. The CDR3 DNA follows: TGCGCCAGCAGCCAAGATGACTGGGCAACGAGCTCCTACAATGAGCAGTTCTTC.

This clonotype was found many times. The CDR3 nucleotides are TGTGCCAGCAGCTTACCCCCTTGGGGGTATAGCAATCAGCCCCAGCATTTT. It encodes CASSLPPWGYSNQPQHF. The gene calls are TRBV7-8 and TRBJ1-5; D might be TRBD1 (5 bases). V was shortened by 2 bases and J by 0 bases, with 14 bases between the two germline ends. The V gene's germline CDR1 is SGHVS and CDR2 FQNEAQ. The CDR3 covers 17 residues.

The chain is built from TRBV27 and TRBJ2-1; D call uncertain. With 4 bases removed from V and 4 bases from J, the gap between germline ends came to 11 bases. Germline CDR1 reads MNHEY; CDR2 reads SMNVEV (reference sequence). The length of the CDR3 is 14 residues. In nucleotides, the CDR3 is TGTGCCAGCAGTTGGCCGGGCCAGTACAATGAGCAGTTCTTC. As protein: CASSWPGQYNEQFF.

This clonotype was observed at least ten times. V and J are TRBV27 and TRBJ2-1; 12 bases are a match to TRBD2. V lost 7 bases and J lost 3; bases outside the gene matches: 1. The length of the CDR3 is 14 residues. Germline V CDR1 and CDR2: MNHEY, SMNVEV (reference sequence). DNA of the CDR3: TGTGCCAGCACGACTAGCGGGGGCTACAATGAGCAGTTCTTC. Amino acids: CASTTSGGYNEQFF.

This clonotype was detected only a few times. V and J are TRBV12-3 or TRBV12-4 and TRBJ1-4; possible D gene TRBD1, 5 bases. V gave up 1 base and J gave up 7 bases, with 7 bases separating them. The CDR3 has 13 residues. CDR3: CASSLVRVEKLFF. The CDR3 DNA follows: TGTGCCAGCAGTTTAGTCAGGGTTGAAAAACTGTTTTTT.

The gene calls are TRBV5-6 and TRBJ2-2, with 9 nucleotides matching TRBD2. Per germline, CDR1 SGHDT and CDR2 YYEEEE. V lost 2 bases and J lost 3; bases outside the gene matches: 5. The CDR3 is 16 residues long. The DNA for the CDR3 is TGTGCCAGCAGCTTCATGGAGCGGGGGGACACCGGGGAGCTGTTTTTT. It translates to CASSFMERGDTGELFF.

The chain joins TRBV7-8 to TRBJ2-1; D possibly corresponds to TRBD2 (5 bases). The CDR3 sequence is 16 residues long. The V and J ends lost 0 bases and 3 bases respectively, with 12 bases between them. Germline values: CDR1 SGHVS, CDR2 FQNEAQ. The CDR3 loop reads CASSLARGFNYNEQFF. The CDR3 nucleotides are TGTGCCAGCAGCTTAGCGAGAGGGTTTAACTACAATGAGCAGTTCTTC. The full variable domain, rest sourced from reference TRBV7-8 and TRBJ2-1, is GAGVSQSPRYKVAKRGQDVALRCDPISGHVSLFWYQQALGQGPEFLTYFQNEAQLDKSGLPSDRFFAERPEGSVSTLKIQRTQQEDSAVYLCASSLARGFNYNEQFFGPGTRLTVL.

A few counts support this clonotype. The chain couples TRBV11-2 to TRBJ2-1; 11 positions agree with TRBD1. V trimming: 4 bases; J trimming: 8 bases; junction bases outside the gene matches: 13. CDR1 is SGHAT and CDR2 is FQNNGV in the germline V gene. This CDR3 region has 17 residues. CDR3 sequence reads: CASSSEFSPDRGHEQFF. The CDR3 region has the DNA TGTGCCAGCAGCTCCGAGTTCTCCCCGGACAGGGGGCATGAGCAGTTCTTC.

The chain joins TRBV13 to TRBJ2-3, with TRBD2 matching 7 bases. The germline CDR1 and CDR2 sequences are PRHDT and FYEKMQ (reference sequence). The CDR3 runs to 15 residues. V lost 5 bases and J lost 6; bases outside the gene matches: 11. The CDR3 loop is CASSGGGVPGDTQYF. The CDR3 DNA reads TGTGCCAGCAGCGGGGGGGGAGTACCTGGGGATACGCAGTATTTT.

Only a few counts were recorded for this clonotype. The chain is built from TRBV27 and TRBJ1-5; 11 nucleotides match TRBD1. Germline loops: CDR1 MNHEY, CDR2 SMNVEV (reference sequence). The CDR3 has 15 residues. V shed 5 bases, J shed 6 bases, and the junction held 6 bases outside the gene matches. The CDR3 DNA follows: TGTGCCAGCAGTCCCTTGGGGACAGGGGGTCAGCCCCAGCATTTT. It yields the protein CASSPLGTGGQPQHF.

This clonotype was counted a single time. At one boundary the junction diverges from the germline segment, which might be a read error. As DNA, the CDR3 is TGCGTCAGCAGCTTAACAGGCCATGCAGACTATGGCTACACCTTC. The encoded protein is CVSSLTGHADYGYTF. The chain has TRBV5-1 and TRBJ1-2; TRBD1 might be the D (5 bases). The CDR3 spans 15 residues. CDR1 SGHRS and CDR2 YFSETQ come from the germline V gene.

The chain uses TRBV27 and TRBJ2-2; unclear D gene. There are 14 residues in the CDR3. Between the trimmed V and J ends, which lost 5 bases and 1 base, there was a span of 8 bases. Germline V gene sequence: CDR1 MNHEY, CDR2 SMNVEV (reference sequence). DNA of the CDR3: TGTGCCAGCAGTGAAGGGAAGAACACCGGGGAGCTGTTTTTT. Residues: CASSEGKNTGELFF.

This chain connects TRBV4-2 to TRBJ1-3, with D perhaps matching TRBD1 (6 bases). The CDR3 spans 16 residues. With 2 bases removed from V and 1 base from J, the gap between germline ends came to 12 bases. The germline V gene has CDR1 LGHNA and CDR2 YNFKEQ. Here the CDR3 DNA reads TGTGCCAGCAGCCAACCTCCGACAGGATCTGGAAACACCATATATTTT. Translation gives CASSQPPTGSGNTIYF.